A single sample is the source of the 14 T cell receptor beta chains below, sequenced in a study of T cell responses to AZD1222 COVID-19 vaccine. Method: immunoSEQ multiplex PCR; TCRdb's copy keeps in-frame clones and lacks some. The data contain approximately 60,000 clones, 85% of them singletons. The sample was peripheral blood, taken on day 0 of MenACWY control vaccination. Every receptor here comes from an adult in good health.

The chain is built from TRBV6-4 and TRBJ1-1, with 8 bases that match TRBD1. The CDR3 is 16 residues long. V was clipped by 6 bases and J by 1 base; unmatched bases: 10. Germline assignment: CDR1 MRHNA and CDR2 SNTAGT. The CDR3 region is CASSEGAGTGNTEAFF. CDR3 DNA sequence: TGTGCCAGCAGCGAGGGAGCCGGGACAGGGAACACTGAAGCTTTCTTT.

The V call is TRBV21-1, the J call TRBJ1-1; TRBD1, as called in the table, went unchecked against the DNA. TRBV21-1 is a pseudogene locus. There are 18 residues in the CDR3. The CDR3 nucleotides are TGTGCCAGCAGCAAAGAGGGGGACAGGGGATTGATGAACACTGAAGCTTTCTTT. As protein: CASSKEGDRGLMNTEAFF.

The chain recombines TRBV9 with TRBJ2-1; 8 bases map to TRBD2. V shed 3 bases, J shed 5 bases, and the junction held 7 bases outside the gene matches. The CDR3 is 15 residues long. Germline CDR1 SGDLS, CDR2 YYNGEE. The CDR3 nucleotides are TGTGCCAGCAGCGGCAGGGGCGGGGGGAACAATGAGCAGTTCTTC. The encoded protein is CASSGRGGGNNEQFF.

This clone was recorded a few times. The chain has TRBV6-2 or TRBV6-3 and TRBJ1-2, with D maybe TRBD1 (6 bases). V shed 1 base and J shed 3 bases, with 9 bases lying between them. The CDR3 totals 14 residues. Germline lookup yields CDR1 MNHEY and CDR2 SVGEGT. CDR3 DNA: TGTGCCAGCAGTTACTACGGGGGCGACTATGGCTACACCTTC. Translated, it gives CASSYYGGDYGYTF.

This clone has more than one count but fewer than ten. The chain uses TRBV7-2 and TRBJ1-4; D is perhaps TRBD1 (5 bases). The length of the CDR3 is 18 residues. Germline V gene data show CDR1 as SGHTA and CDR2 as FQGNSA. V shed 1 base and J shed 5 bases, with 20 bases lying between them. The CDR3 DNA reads TGTGCCAGCAGCTTAGGACGGATCGGGACCGAGGGAAATGAAAAACTGTTTTTT. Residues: CASSLGRIGTEGNEKLFF.

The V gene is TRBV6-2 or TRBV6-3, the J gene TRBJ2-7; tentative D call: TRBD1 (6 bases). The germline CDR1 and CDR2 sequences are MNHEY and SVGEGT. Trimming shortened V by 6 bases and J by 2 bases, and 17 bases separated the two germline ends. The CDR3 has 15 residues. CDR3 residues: CASSRGSGFTYEQYF. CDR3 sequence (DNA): TGTGCCAGCAGCAGGGGTTCTGGATTCACCTACGAGCAGTACTTC.

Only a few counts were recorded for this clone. Here the CDR3 DNA reads TGTGCCAGCAGCCAAACGACAGGTTTCTCTGGAAACACCATATATTTT. Encoded protein: CASSQTTGFSGNTIYF. The chain combines TRBV4-2 with TRBJ1-3, with TRBD1 as a possible D gene (6 bases). V shed 2 bases and J shed 0 bases, with 11 bases lying between them. Germline values: CDR1 LGHNA, CDR2 YNFKEQ. The CDR3 has 16 residues.

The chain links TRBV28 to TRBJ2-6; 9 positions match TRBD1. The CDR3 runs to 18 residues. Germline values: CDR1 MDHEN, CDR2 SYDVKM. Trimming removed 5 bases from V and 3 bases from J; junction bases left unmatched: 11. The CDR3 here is CASSTGQGTLLGANVLTF. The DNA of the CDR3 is TGTGCCAGCAGTACCGGACAGGGGACCCTCCTTGGGGCCAACGTCCTGACTTTC.

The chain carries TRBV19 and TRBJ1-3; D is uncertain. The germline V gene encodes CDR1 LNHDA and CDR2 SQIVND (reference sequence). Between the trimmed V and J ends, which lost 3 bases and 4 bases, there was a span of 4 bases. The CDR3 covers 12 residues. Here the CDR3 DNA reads TGTGCCAGTAGTATCAGAGGAAACACCATATATTTT. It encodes CASSIRGNTIYF.

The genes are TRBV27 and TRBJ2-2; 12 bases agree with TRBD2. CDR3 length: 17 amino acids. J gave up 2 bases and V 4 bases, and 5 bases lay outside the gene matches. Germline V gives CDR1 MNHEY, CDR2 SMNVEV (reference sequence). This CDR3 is CASSSLTSGGNTGELFF. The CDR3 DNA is TGTGCCAGCAGTTCACTGACTAGCGGGGGTAACACCGGGGAGCTGTTTTTT.

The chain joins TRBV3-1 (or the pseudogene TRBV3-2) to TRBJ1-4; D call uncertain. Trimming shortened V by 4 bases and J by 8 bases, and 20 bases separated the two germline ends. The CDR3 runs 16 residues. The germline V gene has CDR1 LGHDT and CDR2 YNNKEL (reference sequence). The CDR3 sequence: CASSRGAGSPSEKLFF. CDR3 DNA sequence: TGTGCCAGCAGCCGTGGAGCGGGGTCCCCTTCCGAAAAACTGTTTTTT.

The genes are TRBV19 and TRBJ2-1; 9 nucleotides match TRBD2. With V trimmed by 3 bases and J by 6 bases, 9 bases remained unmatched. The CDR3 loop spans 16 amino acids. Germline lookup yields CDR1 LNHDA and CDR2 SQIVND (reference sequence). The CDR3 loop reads CASSMSGGRGVNEQFF. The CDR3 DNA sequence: TGTGCCAGTAGTATGTCTGGCGGGAGGGGGGTCAATGAGCAGTTCTTC.

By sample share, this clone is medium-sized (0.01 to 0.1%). This CDR3 is CSAHGDRENYGYTF. The CDR3, as DNA: TGCAGCGCTCATGGGGACAGGGAAAACTATGGCTACACCTTC. The rearrangement joins TRBV29-1 to TRBJ1-2; TRBD1 matches at 9 bases. Germline CDR1 and CDR2: SQVTM and ANQGSEA. This CDR3 spans 14 amino acids. After removal of 7 bases from V and 2 bases from J, the junction contained 8 bases not matched to a gene. Complete variable domain (other parts from reference TRBV29-1 and TRBJ1-2): SAVISQKPSRDICQRGTSLTIQCQVDSQVTMMFWYRQQPGQSLTLIATANQGSEATYESGFVIDKFPISRPNLTFSTLTVSNMSPEDSSIYLCSAHGDRENYGYTFGSGTRLTVV.

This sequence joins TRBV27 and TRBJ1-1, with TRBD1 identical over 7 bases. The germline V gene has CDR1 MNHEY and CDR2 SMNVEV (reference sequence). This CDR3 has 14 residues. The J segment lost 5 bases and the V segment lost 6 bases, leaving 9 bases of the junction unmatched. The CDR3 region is CASSVTGRGTEAFF. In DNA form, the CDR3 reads TGTGCCAGCAGCGTGACAGGGCGGGGAACTGAAGCTTTCTTT.